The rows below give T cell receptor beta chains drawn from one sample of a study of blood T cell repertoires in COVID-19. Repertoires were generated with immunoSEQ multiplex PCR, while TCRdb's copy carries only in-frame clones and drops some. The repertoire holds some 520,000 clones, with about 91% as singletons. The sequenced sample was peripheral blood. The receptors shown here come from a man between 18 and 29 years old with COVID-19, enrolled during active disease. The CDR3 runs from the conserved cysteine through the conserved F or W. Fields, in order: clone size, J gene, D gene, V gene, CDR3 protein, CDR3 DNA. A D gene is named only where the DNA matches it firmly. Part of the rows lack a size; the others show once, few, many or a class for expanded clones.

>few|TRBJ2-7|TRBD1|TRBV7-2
CASSPTGANYEQYF
TGTGCCAGCAGCCCGACAGGGGCAAACTACGAGCAGTACTTC
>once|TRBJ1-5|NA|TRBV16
CASSPALGLAEAQHF
TGTGCCAGCAGCCCAGCCTTAGGACTGGCCGAAGCCCAGCATTTT
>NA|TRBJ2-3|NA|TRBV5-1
CASSTTSNPTDTQYF
TGCGCCAGCAGCACTACCAGCAACCCCACAGATACGCAGTATTTT
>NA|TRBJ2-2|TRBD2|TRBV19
CASAPLRGGSTGELFF
TGTGCCAGTGCGCCTCTTCGCGGGGGAAGCACCGGGGAGCTGTTTTTT
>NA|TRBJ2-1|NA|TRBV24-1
CATSVWGLGDYNEQFF
TGTGCCACCAGTGTATGGGGGCTTGGTGACTACAATGAGCAGTTCTTC
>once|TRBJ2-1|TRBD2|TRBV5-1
CASSPEMDRGVFVF
TGCGCCAGCAGCCCGGAAATGGACCGGGGGGTTTTTGTCTTC
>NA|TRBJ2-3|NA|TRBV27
CASSLSRRTDTQYF
TGTGCCAGCAGTTTATCAAGGAGGACAGATACGCAGTATTTT
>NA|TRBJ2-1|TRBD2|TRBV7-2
CASSLTSGVLDEQFF
TGTGCCAGCAGCTTGACTAGCGGGGTTTTGGATGAGCAGTTCTTC
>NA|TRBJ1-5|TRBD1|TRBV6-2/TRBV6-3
CASSYPGQGHQPQHF
TGTGCCAGCAGTTACCCGGGACAGGGACATCAGCCCCAGCATTTT
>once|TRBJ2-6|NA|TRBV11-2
CASSMSIGANVLTF
TGTGCCAGCAGTATGAGTATTGGGGCCAACGTCCTGACTTTC
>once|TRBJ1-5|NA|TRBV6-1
CASSGLGGNQPQHF
TGTGCCAGCAGTGGACTGGGTGGCAATCAGCCCCAGCATTTT
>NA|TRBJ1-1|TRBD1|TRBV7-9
CASSLTGGAEAFF
TGTGCCAGCAGCCTCACAGGGGGAGCTGAAGCTTTCTTT
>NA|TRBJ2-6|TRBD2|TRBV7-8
CASRRRGLELPVSSGANVLTF
TGTGCCAGCAGAAGGAGGGGACTAGAGCTGCCCGTTTCCTCTGGGGCCAACGTCCTGACTTTC
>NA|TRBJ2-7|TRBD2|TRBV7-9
CASSRASGNRYEQYF
TGTGCCAGCAGCCGGGCTAGCGGGAATCGGTACGAGCAGTACTTC
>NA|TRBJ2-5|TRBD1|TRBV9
CASSTDRGQETQYF
TGTGCCAGCAGCACAGACAGGGGCCAAGAGACCCAGTACTTC
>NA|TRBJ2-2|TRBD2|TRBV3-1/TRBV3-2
CASSQAGGPGTGELFF
TGTGCCAGCAGCCAGGCGGGGGGCCCTGGGACCGGGGAGCTGTTTTTT
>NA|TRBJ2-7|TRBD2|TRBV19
CASSSRLAGEYEQYF
TGTGCCAGTAGTTCCCGACTAGCGGGGGAATACGAGCAGTACTTC
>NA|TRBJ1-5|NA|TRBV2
CASTKEHVSNQPQHF
TGTGCCAGCACTAAGGAGCACGTTAGCAATCAGCCCCAGCATTTT
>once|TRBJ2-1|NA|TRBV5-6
CASSLASGELANEQFF
TGTGCCAGCAGCTTGGCGTCGGGGGAGTTGGCCAATGAGCAGTTCTTC
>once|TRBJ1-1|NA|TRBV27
CASRPTEPDEAFF
TGTGCCAGCAGACCCACAGAGCCCGATGAAGCTTTCTTT
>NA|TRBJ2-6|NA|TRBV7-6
CASRSLDSGANVLTF
TGTGCCAGCAGGTCCTTAGACTCTGGGGCCAACGTCCTGACTTTC
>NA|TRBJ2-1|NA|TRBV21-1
CASHRYDEQFF
TGTGCCAGCCACAGGTACGATGAGCAGTTCTTC
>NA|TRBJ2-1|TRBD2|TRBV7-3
CASSSKGLAGGNEQFF
TGTGCCAGCAGCTCAAAGGGACTAGCGGGAGGGAATGAGCAGTTCTTC
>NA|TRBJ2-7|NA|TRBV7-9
CASSLDGFYEQYF
TGTGCCAGCAGCTTAGACGGGTTCTACGAGCAGTACTTC
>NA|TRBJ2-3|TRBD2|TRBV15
CATSRDASGSGRTQYF
TGTGCCACCAGCAGAGATGCAAGCGGGAGTGGGCGAACGCAGTATTTT
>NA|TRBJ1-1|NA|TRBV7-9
CASSLGNRDEAFF
TGTGCCAGCAGCTTAGGTAACAGGGATGAAGCTTTCTTT
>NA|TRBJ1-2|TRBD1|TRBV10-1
CASSSGQGPAYGYTF
TGCGCCAGCAGTTCCGGACAGGGGCCGGCCTATGGCTACACCTTC
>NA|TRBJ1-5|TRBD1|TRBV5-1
CASSLGTGSNQPQHF
TGCGCCAGCAGCTTGGGGACAGGCAGCAATCAGCCCCAGCATTTT
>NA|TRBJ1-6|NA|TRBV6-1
CASSEATIPFLHF
TGTGCCAGCAGTGAGGCGACAATTCCCTTCCTCCACTTT
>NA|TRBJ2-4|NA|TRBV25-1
CASSGQGGRNIQYF
TGTGCCAGCAGTGGTCAGGGAGGTAGGAACATTCAGTACTTC
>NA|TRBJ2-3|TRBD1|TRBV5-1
CASSLGPGQGYSSTDTQYF
TGCGCCAGCAGCTTGGGGCCGGGACAGGGCTACTCTAGCACAGATACGCAGTATTTT
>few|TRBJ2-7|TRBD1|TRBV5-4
CASSFPGTGVDEQYF
TGTGCCAGCAGCTTCCCCGGGACAGGTGTCGACGAGCAGTACTTC
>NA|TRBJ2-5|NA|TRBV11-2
CASSAGNQETQYF
TGTGCCAGCAGCGCGGGGAACCAAGAGACCCAGTACTTC
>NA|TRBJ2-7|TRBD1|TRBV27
CASSSGQGVGEQYF
TGTGCCAGCAGTTCTGGACAGGGAGTAGGCGAGCAGTACTTC
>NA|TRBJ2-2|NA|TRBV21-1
CASSKCRESRSTGELFF
TGTGCCAGCAGCAAATGTCGCGAATCGAGGAGCACCGGGGAGCTGTTTTTT
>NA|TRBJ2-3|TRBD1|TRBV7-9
CASSYRDRETDTQYF
TGTGCCAGCAGTTACCGGGACAGGGAGACAGATACGCAGTATTTT
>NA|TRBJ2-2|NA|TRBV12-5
CASGLSMGGTGELFF
TGTGCTAGTGGTTTGTCTATGGGGGGCACCGGGGAGCTGTTTTTT
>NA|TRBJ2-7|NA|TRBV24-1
CATSDSDRDEQYF
TGTGCCACCAGTGATAGCGACCGCGACGAGCAGTACTTC
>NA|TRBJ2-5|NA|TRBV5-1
CASSDPQGQETQYF
TGCGCCAGCAGCGACCCCCAGGGCCAAGAGACCCAGTACTTC
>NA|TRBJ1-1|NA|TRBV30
CAWFPNRALRTVNTEAFF
TGTGCCTGGTTCCCGAACAGGGCCCTCCGCACAGTGAACACTGAAGCTTTCTTT
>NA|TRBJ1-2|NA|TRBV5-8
CASSLAEALYGYTF
TGTGCCAGCAGCTTGGCCGAGGCACTCTATGGCTACACCTTC
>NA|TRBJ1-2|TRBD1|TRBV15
CATSRWTGAGYTF
TGTGCCACCAGCAGATGGACAGGGGCCGGCTACACCTTC
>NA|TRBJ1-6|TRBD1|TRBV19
CASRRDRRNSPLHF
TGTGCCAGTCGGCGGGACAGGAGAAATTCACCCCTCCACTTT
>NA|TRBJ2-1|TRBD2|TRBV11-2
CASSFLSGASGEQFF
TGTGCCAGCAGCTTCCTTAGCGGGGCCTCGGGGGAGCAGTTCTTC
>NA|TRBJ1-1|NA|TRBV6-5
CASPRGKNTEAFF
TGTGCCAGCCCCAGAGGGAAGAACACTGAAGCTTTCTTT
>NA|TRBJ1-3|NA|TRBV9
CASSVAPRDPRNTIYF
TGTGCCAGCAGCGTAGCTCCGCGGGACCCTAGAAACACCATATATTTT
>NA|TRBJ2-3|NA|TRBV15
CATSRGYTDTQYF
TGTGCCACCAGCAGAGGTTACACAGATACGCAGTATTTT
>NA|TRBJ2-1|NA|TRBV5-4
CASSPVSYNEQFF
TGTGCCAGCAGCCCGGTCTCCTACAATGAGCAGTTCTTC
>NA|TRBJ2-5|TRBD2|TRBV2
CASNRRASGGDGTQYF
TGTGCCAGCAACCGAAGGGCTAGCGGGGGGGATGGGACCCAGTACTTC
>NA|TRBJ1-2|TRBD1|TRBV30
CAWNNPGQVIFWGYTF
TGTGCCTGGAATAACCCGGGACAGGTGATTTTTTGGGGCTACACCTTC